The clone carrying this TCR beta chain has at least ten counts. Its matching antigen is unknown. The data stem from a study of T-cell reconstitution after alpha-beta-depleted transplantation in children. Findings and caveats of the study: About two months after transplant, alpha-beta T cells reportedly came from several hundred expanded graft clones. Newly produced T cells mostly accounted for T-cell counts and diversity one year post-transplant. Surviving recipient T cells and thymic progenitors produced the high day-60 TCRbeta diversity seen in some patients.

The trim removed 4 bases at V and 6 bases at J, leaving 4 bases unmatched. Germline V lookup: CDR1 SGHRS, CDR2 YFSETQ. The CDR3 contains 15 residues. This sample's TCRbeta library carried unique molecular identifier barcodes. TCRdb re-analysed the PCR reads in MiXCR, keeping a single row per CDR3 protein. The sample holds hundreds of thousands of distinct CDR3 sequences, about an eighth seen once. The TCR sequence derives from a girl aged 2 to 10 with congenital amegakaryocytic thrombocytopenia, due to receive a stem cell transplant. The sequencing here drew on PBMCs, taken before TCRalphabeta/CD19-depleted stem cell transplant. The J gene is TRBJ2-1, the V gene TRBV5-1; 13 bases are a match to TRBD2. CDR3 DNA: TGCGCCAGCAGCCCTGGACTAGCGGGAGCCAATGAGCAGTTCTTC. Translated, it gives CASSPGLAGANEQFF.